The 19 T cell receptor beta chains below come from one sample, sequenced in a study of blood T cells in healthy people across ages. Alongside a J-beta primer mix, a sample-barcoded 5' primer served in a second PCR lasting 7 to 11 cycles. In TCRdb, the 5' RACE reads were re-called with MiXCR into one record per CDR3 protein. The sample shows around 650,000 distinct CDR3 sequences, approximately 31% of them seen only once. The sample taken for sequencing was blood. The receptors originated from a woman aged 80 or over in good health.

The rearrangement uses TRBV3-1 and TRBJ2-3; a weak D match, TRBD1 (5 bases). Germline V lookup: CDR1 LGHDT, CDR2 YNNKEL (reference sequence). Trimming took off 0 bases at V and 7 bases at J, with 8 bases between the two ends. The CDR3 spans 13 residues. CDR3 sequence: CASSQERTYTQYF. The CDR3 DNA reads as TGTGCCAGCAGCCAAGAACGGACATATACGCAGTATTTT.

V is TRBV14 and J is TRBJ1-5, with D tentatively TRBD1 (5 bases). V was clipped by 2 bases and J by 3 bases, with 8 bases between them. The CDR3 has 14 residues. Germline V gene data show CDR1 as SGHDN and CDR2 as FVKESK. The CDR3 DNA reads as TGTGCCAGCAGCCAAAGCGGGGCCAATCAGCCCCAGCATTTT. Translating gives CASSQSGANQPQHF.

At least ten counts were recorded for this clonotype. The chain is built from TRBV20-1 and TRBJ2-1, with no clear D. CDR1 is DFQATT, CDR2 SNEGSKA, per germline (reference sequence). The V end was cut by 0 bases, the J end by 7 bases, with 7 bases between. The CDR3 totals 12 residues. In nucleotides, the CDR3 is TGCAGTGCTAGAGATATACGGAATGAGCAGTTCTTC. Its protein is CSARDIRNEQFF.

This clonotype appeared many times. This chain uses TRBV6-5 with TRBJ2-5; 8 bases fit TRBD1. In germline, CDR1 is MNHEY, CDR2 SVGAGI. The CDR3 is 15 residues long. The J segment lost 1 base and the V segment lost 4 bases, leaving 5 bases of the junction unmatched. The CDR3 here is CASSSYDRGQETQYF. In nucleotides, the CDR3 is TGTGCCAGCAGTTCGTATGACAGGGGCCAAGAGACCCAGTACTTC.

This clonotype was counted a few times. The chain recombines TRBV4-3 with TRBJ2-1; a possible D gene is TRBD2 (6 bases). Germline CDR1 is LGHNA and CDR2 is YSLEER. CDR3 size: 13 residues. Between the trimmed V and J ends, which lost 5 bases and 7 bases, there was a span of 12 bases. CDR3 residues: CASSGTGWNEQFF. CDR3 DNA: TGCGCCAGCAGCGGGACTGGATGGAATGAGCAGTTCTTC.

This clonotype was picked up a small number of times. The V call is TRBV28, the J call TRBJ1-1, with 7 bases that match TRBD1. The CDR3 sequence is 15 residues long. V gave up 6 bases and J gave up 4 bases; unmatched junction bases: 11. CDR1 and CDR2 from the germline V gene are MDHEN and SYDVKM. In DNA form, the CDR3 reads TGTGCCAGCAGACTACCTACGGGACAGTCCACTGAAGCTTTCTTT. Protein product: CASRLPTGQSTEAFF.

This chain connects TRBV7-9 to TRBJ2-5, with 7 bases matching TRBD1. This CDR3 spans 14 amino acids. Germline assignment: CDR1 SEHNR and CDR2 FQNEAQ (reference sequence). V shed 5 bases and J 4 bases; nucleotides not matched to a gene: 7. The CDR3 loop reads CASSDGTVRETQYF. The CDR3 DNA is TGTGCCAGCAGCGACGGGACAGTAAGAGAGACCCAGTACTTC.

This clonotype was counted between two and nine times. The chain uses TRBV6-1 and TRBJ1-1; perhaps TRBD1 as D (6 bases). Germline CDR1 is MNHNS and CDR2 is SASEGT. The CDR3 has 15 residues. Trimming cost V 6 bases and J 4 bases, with 18 bases left between them. CDR3 amino acids: CASRGPGTSGTEAFF. The DNA for the CDR3 is TGTGCCAGCAGGGGACCCGGGACATCGGGCACTGAAGCTTTCTTT.

This clonotype was recorded at least ten times. A much larger clone sits a single nucleotide away, making a read error possible. The chain couples TRBV7-8 to TRBJ2-3, with 7 bases fitting TRBD2. Germline V lookup: CDR1 SGHVS, CDR2 FQNEAQ. V lost 5 bases and J lost 2; bases outside the gene matches: 7. The CDR3 is made up of 15 amino acids. The DNA for the CDR3 is TGTGCCAGCAGCCCTGAGCGGGGCAACACAGATACGCAGTATTTT. Translated, it gives CASSPERGNTDTQYF.

This clonotype was counted a few times. This clone may be a read error of a much larger clone one base away. V usage is TRBV5-1 and J usage is TRBJ2-1; TRBD2 aligns across 9 bases. Per the germline V gene, CDR1 is SGHRS and CDR2 is YFSETQ. CDR3 size: 16 residues. V lost 4 bases, J lost 5 bases, and 10 bases stayed unmatched. In DNA form, the CDR3 reads TGCGCCAGCAGCCCCAAGAGCGGGGGGTCCGACAATGAGCAGTTCTTC. Its protein is CASSPKSGGSDNEQFF. Full variable domain (remainder filled in from reference TRBV5-1 and TRBJ2-1): KAGVTQTPRYLIKTRGQQVTLSCSPISGHRSVSWYQQTPGQGLQFLFEYFSETQRNKGNFPGRFSGRQFSNSRSEMNVSTLELGDSALYLCASSPKSGGSDNEQFFGPGTRLTVL.

This clonotype was found many times. This chain links TRBV7-9 with TRBJ2-4; no firm D call. CDR1 and CDR2 from the germline V gene are SEHNR and FQNEAQ (reference sequence). The V gene lost 6 bases and the J gene lost 8 bases, with 14 bases spanning the gap. This CDR3 region has 13 residues. As DNA, the CDR3 is TGTGCCAGCAGACCCGTGGGCGAAGACATTCAGTACTTC. It is translated as CASRPVGEDIQYF. Combining the CDR3 with reference TRBV7-9 and TRBJ2-4 gives the whole variable domain DTGVSQNPRHKITKRGQNVTFRCDPISEHNRLYWYRQTLGQGPEFLTYFQNEAQLEKSRLLSDRFSAERPKGSFSTLEIQRTEQGDSAMYLCASRPVGEDIQYFGAGTRLSVL.

The V gene is TRBV11-2, the J gene TRBJ1-4; tentative D call: TRBD1 (5 bases). The V end was cut by 1 base, the J end by 8 bases, with 14 bases between. Germline CDR1 SGHAT, CDR2 FQNNGV. This CDR3 has 15 amino acids. CDR3: CASSLASGGLEKLFF. In nucleotides, the CDR3 is TGTGCCAGCAGCTTAGCCTCCGGGGGTTTGGAAAAACTGTTTTTT.

This chain connects TRBV20-1 to TRBJ2-5, with a possible D match to TRBD2 (6 bases). CDR3 length: 14 amino acids. In germline, CDR1 is DFQATT, CDR2 SNEGSKA (reference sequence). V lost 3 bases, J lost 3 bases, and 14 bases lay in between. This CDR3 is CSASTRGSEETQYF. DNA of the CDR3: TGCAGTGCTAGTACCCGGGGGAGCGAAGAGACCCAGTACTTC.

This clonotype was seen at least ten times. The CDR3 DNA reads TGCGCCAGCAGCTCGCGATCAGGATCACCCCTCCACTTT. Translating it yields CASSSRSGSPLHF. The chain uses TRBV5-1 and TRBJ1-6; D ambiguous. The V and J ends lost 3 bases and 10 bases respectively, with 11 bases between them. The CDR3 sequence is 13 residues long. Germline-derived CDR1 and CDR2 are SGHRS and YFSETQ.

This clonotype was detected only a few times. This chain connects TRBV3-1 to TRBJ2-5; D remains unclear. The CDR3 is 12 amino acids. Germline loops: CDR1 LGHDT, CDR2 YNNKEL (reference sequence). V was trimmed by 2 bases and J by 4 bases, leaving 5 bases between them. The CDR3 region is CASSQHRETQYF. The CDR3 DNA is TGTGCCAGCAGCCAACACCGAGAGACCCAGTACTTC.

The V gene is TRBV5-4, the J gene TRBJ2-4; 7 nucleotides line up with TRBD2. Judging by the DNA end, TRBJ2-5 fits better; the J call may be wrong. CDR1 is SGHNT, CDR2 YYREEE, per germline (reference sequence). The CDR3 sequence is 13 residues long. CDR3 coding DNA: TGTGCCAGCAGCTTAAGGCGGGAGGAGACCCAGTACTTC. Encoded protein: CASSLRREETQYF.

This clonotype was detected ten times or more. The CDR3 nucleotides read TGTGCCAGCAGAACGGCTGGGGGGGGCCGATACAATGAGCAGTTCTTC. It encodes CASRTAGGGRYNEQFF. The chain carries TRBV6-2 or TRBV6-3 and TRBJ2-1, with a weak D call TRBD2 (7 bases). Trimming left V 6 bases short and J 4 bases short, with 19 bases between. The CDR3 has 16 amino acids. Germline V CDR1 and CDR2: MNHEY, SVGEGT.

V is TRBV7-3 and J is TRBJ2-7; 12 bases are a match to TRBD1. Germline V gene data show CDR1 as SGHTA and CDR2 as FQGTGA. V lost 5 bases, J lost 6 bases, and 8 bases stayed unmatched. This CDR3 contains 15 residues. DNA for the CDR3: TGTGCCAGCAGCCCACGGGGACAGGGGGCTTCCGAGCAGTACTTC. It codes for CASSPRGQGASEQYF.

This clonotype showed up just a few times. The genes are TRBV14 and TRBJ2-7; D gene unclear. The CDR3 loop spans 18 amino acids. The germline gives CDR1 SGHDN, CDR2 FVKESK. Trimming took 1 base from V and 2 from J, leaving 21 bases between them. The CDR3: CASSQGGWWAENPYEQYF. The CDR3 coding sequence is TGTGCCAGCAGCCAAGGGGGATGGTGGGCAGAGAACCCCTACGAGCAGTACTTC.